Given below is one T cell receptor beta chain in context. This entry comes from a study of blood T cell repertoires in COVID-19. Study details: From the United States, Italy and Spain came samples of acute and convalescent COVID-19. T cells, B-cell-depleted T cells, or PBMCs supplied cDNA or gDNA.

V lost 1 base, J lost 6 bases, and 15 bases stayed unmatched. The CDR3 consists of 17 residues. In germline, CDR1 is GTSNPN, CDR2 SVGIG (reference sequence). In the authors' methods: It was from reference gene primer amplification that nucleated cell counts were estimated. Some clones are missing from TCRdb's copy, which holds only in-frame ones; the method was immunoSEQ multiplex PCR. The DNA was the basis for D and trimming; V, J and clone size are from that table. The table records 68,000 or so clones, approximately 80% of them present only once. Sequencing was carried out using peripheral blood. V usage is TRBV30 and J usage is TRBJ2-1; 7 nucleotides match TRBD2. The clonotype was recovered from a woman aged 45-65 years with acute or convalescent COVID-19. The CDR3 DNA is TGTGCCTGGAGTGGAAGCGGCGGGAGCACCCTAAGCAATGAGCAGTTCTTC. Translating it yields CAWSGSGGSTLSNEQFF.